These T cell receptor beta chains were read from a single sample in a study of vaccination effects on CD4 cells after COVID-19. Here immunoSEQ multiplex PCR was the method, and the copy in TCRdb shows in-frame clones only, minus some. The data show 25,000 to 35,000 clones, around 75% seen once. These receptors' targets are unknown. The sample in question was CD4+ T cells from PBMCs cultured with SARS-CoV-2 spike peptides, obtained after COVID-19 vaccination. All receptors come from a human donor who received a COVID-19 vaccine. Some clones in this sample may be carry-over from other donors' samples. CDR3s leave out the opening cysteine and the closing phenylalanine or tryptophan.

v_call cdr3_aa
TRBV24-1 ATSDPVELEDTDTQY
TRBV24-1 ATSDFPPHEQF
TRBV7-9 ASSLVLGAANEKLF
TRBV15 ATSSRRGYNSPLH
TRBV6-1 ASSERWGNTEAF
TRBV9 ASSGRGYNEQF
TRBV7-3 ASSPRQASYNEQF
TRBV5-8 ASPSMYSTDTQY
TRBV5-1 ASSVGQGGDTQY
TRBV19 ASSAGLAYNEQF
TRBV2 ASRDRNTEAF
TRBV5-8 ASSGGQGRSNQPQH
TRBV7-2 ASSLIRGDTGELF
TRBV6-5 ASSYLGQGNNSPLH
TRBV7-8 ASSLGRRQTSYNEQF
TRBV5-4 ASRQQGANYGYT
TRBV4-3 ASSRDRVVTGELF
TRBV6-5 ASSYSNRVETQY
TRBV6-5 ASRRTGGEEKLF
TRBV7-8 ASSPHGAGNTEAF
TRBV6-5 ASSYQAGGYGYT
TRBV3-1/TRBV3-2 ASSQAGPTPTSGDQETQY
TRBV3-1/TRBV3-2 ASSRGTGGGEAF
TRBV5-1 ASSPGPSGDTQY
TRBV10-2 ASTGTGEQYGYT
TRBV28 ASSSPGAGGYT
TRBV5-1 ASSPGLSYGELF
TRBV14 ASSHMKTQY
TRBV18 ASSPLQATDTQY
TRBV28 ASSVGDGNYGYT
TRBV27 ASSSRSGGGRTLTDTQY
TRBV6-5 ASTKTGIATEAF
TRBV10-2 ASSDRVVGSPLH
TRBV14 ASRNGQGAVNEQF
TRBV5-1 ASSDTGATNEKLF
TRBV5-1 ASSLRGDEQF
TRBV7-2 ASSSRGQFYNEQF
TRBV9 ASSVEASGPYEQY
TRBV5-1 ASSIDTGTSNTGELF
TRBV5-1 ASSFGTQRDRGDGYT
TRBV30 AWSVRPNQPQH
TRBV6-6 ASSMDGATNEKLF
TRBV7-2 ASSLGGRNSGANVLT
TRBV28 ASTRRSGYGSPLH